These 17 T cell receptor beta chains share one sample of origin, sequenced in a study of memory CD4+ T cells and cytomegalovirus serostatus. The method was immunoSEQ multiplex PCR; TCRdb's version includes in-frame clones alone and lacks a portion of them. The sample records 75,000 to 90,000 clones, around 80% being singletons. Single viable CD3+CD4+CD8-CD45RO+ cells were sorted as the memory CD4+ T cells. The sample taken for sequencing was memory CD4+ T cells from blood. The receptors stem from an adult in good health and CMV-seronegative.

The gene calls are TRBV19 and TRBJ1-1, with D uncertain. Trimming removed 5 bases at V and 11 bases at J, with 21 bases between. The CDR3 consists of 14 residues. Germline V gene sequence: CDR1 LNHDA, CDR2 SQIVND (reference sequence). The DNA for the CDR3 is TGTGCCAGTAGTGGGATCCATTCCTATCCGAAGGCTTTCTTT. Its translation is CASSGIHSYPKAFF.

V and J are TRBV6-1 and TRBJ1-6, with D possibly matching TRBD1 (5 bases). Trimming removed 1 base at V and 6 bases at J, with 10 bases between. Germline V gene data show CDR1 as MNHNS and CDR2 as SASEGT. The CDR3 spans 15 residues. The CDR3 bases are TGTGCCAGCAGTGAAGGATGGGGCCTTAATTCACCCCTCCACTTT. Translated: CASSEGWGLNSPLHF.

The chain links TRBV10-3 to TRBJ1-6, with D maybe TRBD1 (5 bases). Trimming shortened V by 3 bases and J by 10 bases, and 19 bases separated the two germline ends. The CDR3 totals 16 residues. Germline assignment: CDR1 ENHRY and CDR2 SYGVKD. CDR3 loop: CAISELTVRGGSPLHF. As DNA, the CDR3 is TGTGCCATCAGTGAACTTACGGTTCGTGGGGGATCACCCCTCCACTTT.

V usage is TRBV10-3 and J usage is TRBJ1-1; 7 positions agree with TRBD1. This CDR3 has 13 amino acids. Germline V gene data show CDR1 as ENHRY and CDR2 as SYGVKD. V lost 10 bases and J lost 1; bases outside the gene matches: 6. The DNA of the CDR3 is TGTGCCACCGCGGGACAGCAGAACACTGAAGCTTTCTTT. Translating gives CATAGQQNTEAFF.

The chain employs TRBV12-5 and TRBJ1-1; 8 bases match TRBD1. This CDR3 is built from 15 residues. Germline CDR1 reads LGHNT; CDR2 reads FRNRAP. With V trimmed by 1 base and J by 5 bases, 6 bases remained unmatched. The CDR3 spells CASGLAQGAWTEAFF. Here the CDR3 DNA reads TGTGCTAGTGGTTTGGCGCAGGGGGCTTGGACTGAAGCTTTCTTT.

The chain combines TRBV14 with TRBJ1-2; the D gene is possibly TRBD1 (5 bases). Per the germline V gene, CDR1 is SGHDN and CDR2 is FVKESK. V was clipped by 2 bases and J by 1 base, with 14 bases between them. The CDR3 contains 16 residues. CDR3 nucleotides: TGTGCCAGCAGCCAAATCCCGACAGACGGTAACTATGGCTACACCTTC. Residues: CASSQIPTDGNYGYTF.

V usage is TRBV5-1 and J usage is TRBJ2-7; the match to TRBD1 covers 11 bases. Germline trimming cut 0 bases from V and 5 bases from J; bases unmatched to any gene: 4. The CDR3 contains 15 residues. CDR1 SGHRS and CDR2 YFSETQ come from the germline V gene. For the CDR3, the DNA is TGCGCCAGCAGCTTGGAGGACAGGGGGCTCGACGAGCAGTACTTC. Translating it yields CASSLEDRGLDEQYF.

The V and J genes are TRBV27 and TRBJ1-6; D perhaps matches TRBD1 (6 bases). The CDR3 covers 17 residues. The germline gives CDR1 MNHEY, CDR2 SMNVEV (reference sequence). Trimming removed 1 base at V and 14 bases at J, with 24 bases between. The CDR3 here is CASSLLTGSSSIASLHF. The CDR3 bases are TGTGCCAGCAGTTTATTGACAGGTTCATCCTCAATCGCATCCCTCCACTTT.

This CDR3 is CASSPGQVREQYF. In DNA, the CDR3 is TGTGCCAGCAGCCCAGGACAGGTCCGGGAGCAGTACTTC. This chain links TRBV7-6 with TRBJ2-7, with 7 bases identical to TRBD1. Germline V gives CDR1 SGHVS, CDR2 FNYEAQ. V shed 5 bases, J shed 7 bases, and the junction held 8 bases outside the gene matches. The CDR3 is 13 residues long. Looking up the rest from reference TRBV7-6 and TRBJ2-7 gives the full variable domain: GAGVSQSPRYKVTKRGQDVALRCDPISGHVSLYWYRQALGQGPEFLTYFNYEAQQDKSGLPNDRFSAERPEGSISTLTIQRTEQRDSAMYRCASSPGQVREQYFGPGTRLTVT.

This chain uses TRBV7-8 with TRBJ1-4; 7 bases are shared with TRBD1. There are 15 residues in the CDR3. Germline V gene data show CDR1 as SGHVS and CDR2 as FQNEAQ. The ends lost 6 bases at V and 4 bases at J; junction bases unmatched: 8. CDR3 in DNA: TGTGCCAGCAGAAGAACAGGGGAGAATAATGAAAAACTGTTTTTT. Translated: CASRRTGENNEKLFF. Together with reference TRBV7-8 and TRBJ1-4, the CDR3 gives the full variable domain: GAGVSQSPRYKVAKRGQDVALRCDPISGHVSLFWYQQALGQGPEFLTYFQNEAQLDKSGLPSDRFFAERPEGSVSTLKIQRTQQEDSAVYLCASRRTGENNEKLFFGSGTQLSVL.

The chain employs TRBV4-1 and TRBJ2-7; weak D call: TRBD2 (6 bases). V lost 1 base and J 2 bases, leaving 15 bases between the germline ends. This CDR3 has 16 residues. The V gene's germline CDR1 is MGHRA and CDR2 YSYEKL. The CDR3 coding sequence is TGCGCCAGCAGCCAAGGTGGAGGGCAGAATCCCTACGAGCAGTACTTC. The encoded protein is CASSQGGGQNPYEQYF.

V usage is TRBV6-1 and J usage is TRBJ1-6; D unclear. Trimming removed 7 bases from V and 0 bases from J, with 7 bases in between. CDR3 length: 14 residues. Germline V lookup: CDR1 MNHNS, CDR2 SASEGT. This chain's CDR3 is CASILDSYNSPLHF. In DNA, the CDR3 is TGTGCCAGCATCCTCGACTCCTATAATTCACCCCTCCACTTT.

The chain carries TRBV7-2 and TRBJ2-7; D gene uncertain. The CDR3 is 13 amino acids. The germline V gene encodes CDR1 SGHTA and CDR2 FQGNSA. V lost 0 bases, J lost 6 bases, and 9 bases lay in between. CDR3 loop: CASSLAEDSEQYF. For the CDR3, the DNA is TGTGCCAGCAGCTTAGCGGAAGACTCCGAGCAGTACTTC.

V and J are TRBV9 and TRBJ2-2; TRBD2 agrees at 9 bases. CDR1 is SGDLS, CDR2 YYNGEE, per germline. The CDR3 is 16 amino acids. Trimming cost V 3 bases and J 4 bases; bases outside gene matches: 7. CDR3 in DNA: TGTGCCAGCAGCGGAGGACTAGCGCGCGGCACCGGGGAGCTGTTTTTT. This translates into CASSGGLARGTGELFF.

V gene TRBV7-8 combines with J gene TRBJ2-1, with D unresolved. V was trimmed by 5 bases and J by 0 bases, leaving 11 bases between them. Germline assignment: CDR1 SGHVS and CDR2 FQNEAQ. There are 15 residues in the CDR3. CDR3 bases: TGTGCCAGCAGCCCACTACCTCTCTCCTACAATGAGCAGTTCTTC. It translates to CASSPLPLSYNEQFF. The variable domain in full, completed from reference TRBV7-8 and TRBJ2-1, reads GAGVSQSPRYKVAKRGQDVALRCDPISGHVSLFWYQQALGQGPEFLTYFQNEAQLDKSGLPSDRFFAERPEGSVSTLKIQRTQQEDSAVYLCASSPLPLSYNEQFFGPGTRLTVL.

The chain uses TRBV12-5 and TRBJ1-1; unclear D gene. Germline assignment: CDR1 LGHNT and CDR2 FRNRAP. This CDR3 region has 14 residues. V lost 4 bases and J 3 bases, leaving 12 bases between the germline ends. The CDR3 region is CASGSPLGDTEAFF. CDR3 coding DNA: TGTGCTAGTGGTTCCCCCCTTGGGGACACTGAAGCTTTCTTT.

The genes are TRBV5-6 and TRBJ2-2; maybe TRBD2 (6 bases). Per the germline V gene, CDR1 is SGHDT and CDR2 is YYEEEE. Trimming pared 4 bases from V and 2 bases from J, leaving 9 bases between. The CDR3 covers 14 residues. The CDR3 reads CASSLGLNTGELFF. The CDR3 coding sequence is TGTGCCAGCAGCCTGGGACTTAACACCGGGGAGCTGTTTTTT.